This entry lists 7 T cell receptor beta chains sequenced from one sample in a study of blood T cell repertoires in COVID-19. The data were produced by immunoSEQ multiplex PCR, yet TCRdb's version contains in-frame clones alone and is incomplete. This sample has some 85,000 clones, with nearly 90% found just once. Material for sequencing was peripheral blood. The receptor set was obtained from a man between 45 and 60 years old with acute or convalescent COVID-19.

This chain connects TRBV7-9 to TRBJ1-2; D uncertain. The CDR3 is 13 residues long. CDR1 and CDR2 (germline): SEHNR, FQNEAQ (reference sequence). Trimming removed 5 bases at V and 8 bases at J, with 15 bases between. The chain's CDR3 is CASSPSLSRGYTF. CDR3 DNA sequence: TGTGCCAGCAGCCCTTCCCTATCGCGGGGCTACACCTTC.

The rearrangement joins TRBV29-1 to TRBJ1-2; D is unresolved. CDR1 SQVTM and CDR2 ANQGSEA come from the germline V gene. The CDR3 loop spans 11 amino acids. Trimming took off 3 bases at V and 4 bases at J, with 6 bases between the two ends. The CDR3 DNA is TGCAGCGTTGATAGATCCTATGGCTACACCTTC. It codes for CSVDRSYGYTF. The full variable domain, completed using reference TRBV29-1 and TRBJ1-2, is SAVISQKPSRDICQRGTSLTIQCQVDSQVTMMFWYRQQPGQSLTLIATANQGSEATYESGFVIDKFPISRPNLTFSTLTVSNMSPEDSSIYLCSVDRSYGYTFGSGTRLTVV.

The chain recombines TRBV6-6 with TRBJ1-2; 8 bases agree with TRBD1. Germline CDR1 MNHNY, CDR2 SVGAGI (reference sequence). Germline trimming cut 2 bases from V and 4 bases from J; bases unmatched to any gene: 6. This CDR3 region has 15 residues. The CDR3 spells CASSYDTGGRYGYTF. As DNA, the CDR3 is TGTGCCAGCAGTTACGATACAGGGGGGCGCTATGGCTACACCTTC.

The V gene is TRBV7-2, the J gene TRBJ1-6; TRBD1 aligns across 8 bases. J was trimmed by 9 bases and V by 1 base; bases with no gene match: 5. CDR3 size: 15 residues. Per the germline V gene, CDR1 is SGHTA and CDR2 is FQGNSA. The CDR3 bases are TGTGCCAGCAGCTTAGGTTGGCAGGGGGCTTCACCCCTCCACTTT. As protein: CASSLGWQGASPLHF.

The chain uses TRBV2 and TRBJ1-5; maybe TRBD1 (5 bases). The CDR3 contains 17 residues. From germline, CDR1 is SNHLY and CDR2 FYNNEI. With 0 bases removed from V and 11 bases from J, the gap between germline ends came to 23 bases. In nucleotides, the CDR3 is TGTGCCAGCAGTGAAGCTGGGGGGGAAGCGGGATCGTTTTCCCAGCATTTT. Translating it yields CASSEAGGEAGSFSQHF.

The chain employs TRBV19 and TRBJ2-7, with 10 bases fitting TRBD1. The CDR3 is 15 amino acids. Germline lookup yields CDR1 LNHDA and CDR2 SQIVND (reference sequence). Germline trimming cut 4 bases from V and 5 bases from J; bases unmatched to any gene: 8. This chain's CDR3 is CASSTTGTGVNEQYF. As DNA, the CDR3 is TGTGCCAGTAGTACGACCGGGACAGGGGTCAACGAGCAGTACTTC.

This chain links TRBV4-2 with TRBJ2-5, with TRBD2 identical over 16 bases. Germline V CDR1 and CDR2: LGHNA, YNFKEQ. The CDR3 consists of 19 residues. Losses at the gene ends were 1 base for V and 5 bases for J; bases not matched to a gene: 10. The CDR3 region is CASSQGQGLAGGPGETQYF. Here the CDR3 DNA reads TGTGCCAGCAGCCAAGGACAGGGACTAGCGGGGGGGCCTGGGGAGACCCAGTACTTC.